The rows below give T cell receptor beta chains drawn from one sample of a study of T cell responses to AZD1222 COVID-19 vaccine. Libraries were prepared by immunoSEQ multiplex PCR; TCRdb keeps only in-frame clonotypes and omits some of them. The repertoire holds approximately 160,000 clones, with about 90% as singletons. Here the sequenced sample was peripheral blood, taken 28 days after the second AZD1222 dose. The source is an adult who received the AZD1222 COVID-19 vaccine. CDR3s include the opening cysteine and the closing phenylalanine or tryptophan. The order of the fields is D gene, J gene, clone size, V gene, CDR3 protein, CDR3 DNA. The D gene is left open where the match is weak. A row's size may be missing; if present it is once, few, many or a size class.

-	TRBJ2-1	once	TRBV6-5	CASRGSETPEQFF	TGTGCCAGCCGAGGATCCGAAACCCCTGAGCAGTTCTTC
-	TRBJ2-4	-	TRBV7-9	CASGTIAKNIQYF	TGTGCATCGGGCACAATAGCCAAAAACATTCAGTACTTC
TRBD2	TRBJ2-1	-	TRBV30	CAWSVQGAGGRVNEQFF	TGTGCCTGGAGTGTACAGGGAGCGGGGGGCCGGGTCAATGAGCAGTTCTTC
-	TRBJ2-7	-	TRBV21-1	CASSKGGLVNDEQYF	TGTGCCAGCAGCAAAGGGGGTCTCGTTAATGACGAGCAGTACTTC
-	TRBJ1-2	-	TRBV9	CASSPDWGQGYTF	TGTGCCAGCAGCCCCGACTGGGGGCAAGGCTACACCTTC
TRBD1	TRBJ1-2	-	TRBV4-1	CASSLLTGGPPQGYTF	TGCGCCAGCAGCCTTCTGACAGGGGGCCCGCCACAGGGCTACACCTTC
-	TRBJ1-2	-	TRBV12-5	CASGPSTGTIYGYTF	TGTGCTAGTGGTCCATCAACCGGGACAATCTATGGCTACACCTTC
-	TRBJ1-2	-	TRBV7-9	CASSTLGGIDGYTF	TGTGCCAGCAGCACTCTGGGGGGGATCGATGGCTACACCTTC
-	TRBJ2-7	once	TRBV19	CASSPGEQYF	TGTGCCAGTAGCCCCGGTGAGCAGTACTTC
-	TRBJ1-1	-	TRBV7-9	CASSPRSDTEAFF	TGTGCCAGCAGCCCCCGGTCTGACACTGAAGCTTTCTTT
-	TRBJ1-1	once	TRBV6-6	CASSNDGATEAFF	TGTGCCAGCAGTAACGACGGGGCCACTGAAGCTTTCTTT
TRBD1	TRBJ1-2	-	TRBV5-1	CASSVSQGGGYGYTF	TGCGCCAGCAGCGTATCACAGGGGGGTGGCTATGGCTACACCTTC
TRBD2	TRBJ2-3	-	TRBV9	CASSSSSGGALTDTQYF	TGTGCCAGCAGCTCATCTAGCGGGGGGGCTCTTACAGATACGCAGTATTTT
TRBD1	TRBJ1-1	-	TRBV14	CASSQNRGHGSEAFF	TGTGCCAGCAGCCAAAACAGGGGGCACGGCTCTGAAGCTTTCTTT
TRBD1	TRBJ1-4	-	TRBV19	CASSSGQEEKLFF	TGTGCCAGTAGTTCCGGACAGGAGGAAAAACTGTTTTTT
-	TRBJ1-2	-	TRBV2	CASSEFYGYTF	TGTGCCAGCAGTGAATTCTATGGCTACACCTTC
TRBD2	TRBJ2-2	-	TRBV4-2	CASSQISGGNTGELFF	TGTGCCAGCAGCCAGATTAGCGGGGGGAACACCGGGGAGCTGTTTTTT
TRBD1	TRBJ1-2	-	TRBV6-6	CASSRDRVAYGYTF	TGTGCCAGCAGCAGGGACAGGGTCGCCTATGGCTACACCTTC